This T cell receptor (beta chain) was identified during a study of T-cell reconstitution after alpha-beta-depleted transplantation in children. Study conclusions and caveats: Among T cells one year after transplant, newly produced cells accounted for most counts and diversity.

Germline V gene lookup returns CDR1 MNHEY and CDR2 SVGAGI. This CDR3 comprises 14 residues. Trimming left V 0 bases short and J 6 bases short, with 10 bases between. TCRbeta library preparation incorporated unique molecular identifiers. TCRdb reprocessed the PCR reads with MiXCR, giving one entry per CDR3 protein. The sample has 800,000 to 1,000,000 distinct CDR3 sequences; about 29% are singletons. The table lists this clonotype with a few counts. Its antigen is not known. This TCR was sampled from a boy in the first two years of life who had a stem cell transplant for SCID, so the T cells may come from the graft donor. The chain carries TRBV6-5 and TRBJ2-3; D is unresolved. The sequencing here drew on PBMCs, mostly from graft donor cells, taken 360 days after TCRalphabeta/CD19-depleted stem cell transplant. This chain's CDR3 is CASSYSPVEDTQYF. The CDR3, as DNA: TGTGCCAGCAGTTACTCGCCAGTGGAGGATACGCAGTATTTT.